The clone carrying this TCR beta chain was observed at least ten times. What it binds is not known. The germline V gene has CDR1 MNHEY and CDR2 SVGAGI. This CDR3 spans 14 amino acids. Unmatched junction bases numbered 1, after V lost 4 bases and J lost 5 bases. This entry is derived from a study of breast tumors, draining lymph nodes, adjacent tissues. Study results and limitations: Compared with lymph nodes, tumors were less diverse; compared with nontumor tissue, more. That most tumor T cells come from lymph nodes remained unproven. Compared with basal-like, luminal-like tumors shared significantly more repertoire with nontumor tissue.

Samples came from axillary lymph nodes draining the breast cancer. TCRdb passed the multiplex PCR reads through MiXCR, listing each CDR3 protein once. The data show about 230,000 distinct CDR3 sequences, around 32% seen once. This TCR was sampled from a female donor with breast cancer. Some clones in this sample may be carry-over from other donors' samples. Sequencing was carried out using axillary lymph node tissue. The chain recombines TRBV6-5 with TRBJ1-4, with TRBD1 identical over 10 bases. The CDR3 reads CASSLDRGNEKLFF. The CDR3 DNA reads as TGTGCCAGCAGTTTGGACAGGGGGAATGAAAAACTGTTTTTT.